This T cell receptor (beta chain) was profiled in a study of beta chain features in type 1 diabetes. Overall study context: Examined across all samples were almost 110 million sorted cells. Findings of the study overall: A moderate, significant TCRB CDR3 shortening appeared in type 1 diabetes across four CD4+ subsets. In these data, an HLA type influence on TCRB rearrangement remained unresolved.

It was via CD45RO/CCR7/CD25/CD127/CD95/CD27 that CD4+ naive, central memory, regulatory and stem cell-like memory cells were sorted. As regards this clone: Its specificity is unknown.

The junction had 5 bases not matched to a gene; V was cut back by 2 bases and J by 1 base. This CDR3 comprises 17 residues. Germline CDR1 and CDR2: LGHNA and YSLEER. Every bit of the isolated RNA underwent reverse transcription, so sequencing read expressed TCRB transcripts. Data came from immunoSEQ multiplex PCR; TCRdb stores just in-frame clones and leaves some out. In the table there are approximately 170,000 clones, around 63% of which are singletons. V is TRBV4-3 and J is TRBJ2-1; 10 bases line up with TRBD2. This clonotype was sampled from a man aged 30-40 years with type 1 diabetes. Input material: naive CD4+ T cells from blood. The CDR3 DNA sequence: TGCGCCAGCAGCCAATTTTGGACTAGCGGATCCTACAATGAGCAGTTCTTC. Residues: CASSQFWTSGSYNEQFF.